The sequence of this T cell receptor beta chain was determined in a study of blood T cell repertoires in COVID-19. On the study more broadly: Sources were T cells, B-cell-depleted T cells, or PBMCs; the material itself was cDNA or gDNA.

A Seattle source enrolled patients during active infection and followed them longitudinally. This clone was found once. Source study methods: It was from reference gene primer amplification that nucleated cell counts were estimated. Profiling relied on immunoSEQ multiplex PCR, and the TCRdb table lists in-frame clones only, not all of them. D and trimming come from the DNA, and the V and J calls and clone size come from that table. The sample records over 250,000 clones, roughly nine tenths being singletons. Germline CDR1 reads ENHRY; CDR2 reads SYGVKD. V lost 0 bases to trimming and J lost 6 bases; unmatched junction nucleotides: 3. The CDR3 has 15 amino acids.

J is TRBJ1-5 and V is TRBV10-3, with 9 bases that match TRBD1. The clonotype was recovered from a woman aged 30 to 39 with COVID-19, enrolled during active disease. Input material: peripheral blood. CDR3 loop: CAISESGQGSQPQHF. CDR3 DNA sequence: TGTGCCATCAGTGAGTCCGGACAGGGGAGTCAGCCCCAGCATTTT.